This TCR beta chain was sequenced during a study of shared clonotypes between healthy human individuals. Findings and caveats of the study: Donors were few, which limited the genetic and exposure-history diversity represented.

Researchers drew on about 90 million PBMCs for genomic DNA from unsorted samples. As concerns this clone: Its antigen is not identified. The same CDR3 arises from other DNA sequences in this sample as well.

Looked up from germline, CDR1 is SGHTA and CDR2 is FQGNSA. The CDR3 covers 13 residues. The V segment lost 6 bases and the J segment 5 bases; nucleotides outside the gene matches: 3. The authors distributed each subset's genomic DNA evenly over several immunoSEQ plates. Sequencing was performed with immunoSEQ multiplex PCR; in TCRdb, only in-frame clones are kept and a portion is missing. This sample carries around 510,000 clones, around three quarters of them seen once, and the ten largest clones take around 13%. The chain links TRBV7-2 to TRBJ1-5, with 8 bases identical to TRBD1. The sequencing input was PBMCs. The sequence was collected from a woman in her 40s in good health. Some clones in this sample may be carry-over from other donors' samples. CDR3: CASSLQGDQPQHF. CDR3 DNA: TGTGCCAGCAGTCTACAGGGGGATCAGCCCCAGCATTTT.